This T cell receptor beta chain was recovered during a study of technical replicates of blood from a few donors. TCRdb's table, derived via immunoSEQ multiplex PCR, lists solely in-frame clones and lacks some. The repertoire holds more than 65,000 clones, over 75% seen once, with around 0.42% in the top ten. The CDR3 extends over 14 amino acids. Germline V lookup: CDR1 MNHEY, CDR2 SMNVEV (reference sequence). The germline V and J ends were trimmed by 7 bases and 0 bases, with 10 bases remaining between them. Sequencing was done on a sample of T cells isolated from PBMCs. The J gene is TRBJ2-1, the V gene TRBV27; a possible D gene is TRBD2 (5 bases). The origin of this receptor is a human donor in good health. The CDR3 loop is CASNTGSSYNEQFF. The CDR3 DNA follows: TGTGCCAGCAATACGGGAAGCTCCTACAATGAGCAGTTCTTC.